These T cell receptor beta chains were read from a single sample in a study of cytomegalovirus exposure and HLA in healthy donors. Assay: immunoSEQ multiplex PCR; the TCRdb copy retains only in-frame clones and omits some. The sample has some 80,000 clones, roughly 96% seen once; the top ten hold 1.3%. The specimen sequenced was PBMCs. The source is a woman aged 18-29 years in good health and CMV-seronegative. CDR3s include the opening cysteine and the closing phenylalanine or tryptophan. Fields, in order: CDR3 protein, CDR3 DNA, clone size, D gene, V gene, J gene. D genes are given only for firm matches. A clone size is listed for some rows: how often the clone was seen (once, few, many), or a class if it is expanded.

cdr3_aa: CATSRGSPSYNEQFF
cdr3_nt: TGCGCCACTTCTAGGGGAAGCCCCTCCTACAATGAGCAGTTCTTC
clone_size: -
d_call: -
v_call: TRBV10-1
j_call: TRBJ2-1

cdr3_aa: CASSSPGTVQETQYF
cdr3_nt: TGTGCCAGCAGCTCCCCCGGGACAGTCCAAGAGACCCAGTACTTC
clone_size: -
d_call: TRBD1
v_call: TRBV6-5
j_call: TRBJ2-5

cdr3_aa: CASSKQGYDYGYTF
cdr3_nt: TGTGCCAGCTCCAAACAGGGATATGACTATGGCTACACCTTC
clone_size: once
d_call: -
v_call: TRBV18
j_call: TRBJ1-2

cdr3_aa: CAISGGLVYGYTF
cdr3_nt: TGTGCCATCAGTGGGGGGCTGGTCTATGGCTACACCTTC
clone_size: -
d_call: -
v_call: TRBV10-3
j_call: TRBJ1-2

cdr3_aa: CASSPGGLLGNEQFF
cdr3_nt: TGTGCCAGCAGCCCGGGGGGCCTTCTGGGGAATGAGCAGTTCTTC
clone_size: -
d_call: -
v_call: TRBV7-9
j_call: TRBJ2-1

cdr3_aa: CAISALAGGPYEQYF
cdr3_nt: TGTGCCATCAGTGCGCTCGCGGGAGGGCCCTACGAGCAGTACTTC
clone_size: -
d_call: TRBD2
v_call: TRBV10-3
j_call: TRBJ2-7

cdr3_aa: CASSYLGQGAQPQHF
cdr3_nt: TGTGCCAGCAGTTACTTGGGACAGGGGGCCCAGCCCCAGCATTTT
clone_size: -
d_call: TRBD1
v_call: TRBV6-6
j_call: TRBJ1-5

cdr3_aa: CASSVDGSAGASTDTQYF
cdr3_nt: TGTGCCAGCAGCGTAGACGGGTCGGCGGGAGCCAGCACAGATACGCAGTATTTT
clone_size: -
d_call: TRBD2
v_call: TRBV9
j_call: TRBJ2-3

cdr3_aa: CASSSRVMGETQYF
cdr3_nt: TGCGCCAGCAGCTCGCGGGTGATGGGAGAGACCCAGTACTTC
clone_size: -
d_call: -
v_call: TRBV5-1
j_call: TRBJ2-5

cdr3_aa: CASSLSGFNEQFF
cdr3_nt: TGTGCCAGCAGCTTATCAGGGTTCAATGAGCAGTTCTTC
clone_size: once
d_call: -
v_call: TRBV7-2
j_call: TRBJ2-1

cdr3_aa: CASSSGGRSYNEQFF
cdr3_nt: TGTGCCAGCAGCTCAGGGGGCCGGAGCTACAATGAGCAGTTCTTC
clone_size: -
d_call: TRBD1
v_call: TRBV7-2
j_call: TRBJ2-1

cdr3_aa: CASSLGAGLAGGDEQFF
cdr3_nt: TGCGCCAGCAGCTTAGGAGCGGGGCTAGCGGGAGGGGATGAGCAGTTCTTC
clone_size: -
d_call: TRBD2
v_call: TRBV5-1
j_call: TRBJ2-1

cdr3_aa: CASSLERFTTYEQYF
cdr3_nt: TGTGCCAGCAGCTTGGAGCGGTTCACGACCTACGAGCAGTACTTC
clone_size: -
d_call: -
v_call: TRBV5-6
j_call: TRBJ2-7

cdr3_aa: CASGGAGGWETQYF
cdr3_nt: TGTGCCAGCGGGGGGGCGGGAGGCTGGGAGACCCAGTACTTC
clone_size: -
d_call: TRBD2
v_call: TRBV6-5
j_call: TRBJ2-5

cdr3_aa: CASSQNSGHTDTQYF
cdr3_nt: TGTGCCAGCTCACAAAACAGCGGGCACACAGATACGCAGTATTTT
clone_size: -
d_call: -
v_call: TRBV18
j_call: TRBJ2-3

cdr3_aa: CASTEPTGYNEQFF
cdr3_nt: TGTGCCAGCACCGAGCCCACAGGGTACAATGAGCAGTTCTTC
clone_size: -
d_call: -
v_call: TRBV6-1
j_call: TRBJ2-1

cdr3_aa: CASSQQYTYEQYF
cdr3_nt: TGCGCCAGCAGCCAACAGTACACCTACGAGCAGTACTTC
clone_size: once
d_call: -
v_call: TRBV4-1
j_call: TRBJ2-7

cdr3_aa: CASRAGVAGELFF
cdr3_nt: TGTGCCAGCCGGGCGGGAGTGGCCGGGGAGCTGTTTTTT
clone_size: -
d_call: TRBD2
v_call: TRBV2
j_call: TRBJ2-2

cdr3_aa: CASSTVSNQPQHF
cdr3_nt: TGTGCCAGCAGTACAGTTAGCAATCAGCCCCAGCATTTT
clone_size: -
d_call: -
v_call: TRBV27
j_call: TRBJ1-5

cdr3_aa: CASSLGAAGDTQYF
cdr3_nt: TGTGCCAGCAGCTTAGGAGCGGCGGGAGATACGCAGTATTTT
clone_size: -
d_call: -
v_call: TRBV7-9
j_call: TRBJ2-3

cdr3_aa: CAISGTGGSYEQYF
cdr3_nt: TGTGCCATCAGTGGGACAGGTGGGTCCTACGAGCAGTACTTC
clone_size: -
d_call: TRBD1
v_call: TRBV10-3
j_call: TRBJ2-7

cdr3_aa: CSVEDLEGAGNTIYF
cdr3_nt: TGCAGCGTTGAAGATCTTGAGGGCGCGGGAAACACCATATATTTT
clone_size: few
d_call: -
v_call: TRBV29-1
j_call: TRBJ1-3

cdr3_aa: CASSVSPMNTEAFF
cdr3_nt: TGTGCCAGCAGCGTAAGCCCGATGAACACTGAAGCTTTCTTT
clone_size: -
d_call: -
v_call: TRBV9
j_call: TRBJ1-1

cdr3_aa: CARDGTDPSSYEQYF
cdr3_nt: TGTGCCAGAGACGGGACAGATCCTTCATCCTACGAGCAGTACTTC
clone_size: -
d_call: TRBD1
v_call: TRBV6-4
j_call: TRBJ2-7

cdr3_aa: CASSLSQVNTEAFF
cdr3_nt: TGTGCCAGCAGCTTAAGCCAGGTGAACACTGAAGCTTTCTTT
clone_size: -
d_call: -
v_call: TRBV5-4
j_call: TRBJ1-1

cdr3_aa: CASSELGGLAGNTIYF
cdr3_nt: TGTGCCAGCAGTGAGTTGGGGGGGCTGGCGGGAAACACCATATATTTT
clone_size: -
d_call: -
v_call: TRBV27
j_call: TRBJ1-3

cdr3_aa: CASSVVPGGDGELFF
cdr3_nt: TGTGCCAGCAGCGTAGTTCCGGGCGGGGACGGGGAGCTGTTTTTT
clone_size: -
d_call: -
v_call: TRBV9
j_call: TRBJ2-2

cdr3_aa: CASSPLGTSEQETQYF
cdr3_nt: TGCGCCAGCAGCCCCCTCGGGACTAGCGAGCAAGAGACCCAGTACTTC
clone_size: -
d_call: TRBD2
v_call: TRBV4-1
j_call: TRBJ2-5

cdr3_aa: CASSSGVTPGNTIYF
cdr3_nt: TGTGCCAGCAGCTCGGGGGTAACTCCTGGAAACACCATATATTTT
clone_size: -
d_call: -
v_call: TRBV7-6
j_call: TRBJ1-3

cdr3_aa: CASSQSWGVGKNIQYF
cdr3_nt: TGCGCCAGCAGTCAATCGTGGGGAGTTGGCAAAAACATTCAGTACTTC
clone_size: -
d_call: -
v_call: TRBV23-1
j_call: TRBJ2-4

cdr3_aa: CAIRLTGMNTEAFF
cdr3_nt: TGTGCCATCAGACTGACAGGGATGAACACTGAAGCTTTCTTT
clone_size: -
d_call: TRBD1
v_call: TRBV10-3
j_call: TRBJ1-1